This TCR beta chain was obtained from a study of T cell clones after liver transplantation. Across the whole study: Samples came from ITN030ST, which attempted immunosuppression withdrawal within 2 years of liver transplantation. A pre-transplant mixed lymphocyte reaction with TCRbeta sequencing defined graft-donor-reactive clones followed in post-transplant blood. Subjects received no induction therapy and standard immunosuppression until randomization at 12-24 months post-transplant. At least one year of complete immunosuppression withdrawal without enzymes over twice normal defined tolerance.

Produced via immunoSEQ multiplex PCR; TCRdb's table is partial and in-frame only. The sample lists 40,000 to 65,000 clones, about 81% occurring once. Trimming cost V 2 bases and J 1 base, with 11 bases left between them. Germline-derived CDR1 and CDR2 are MNHEY and SMNVEV (reference sequence). The length of the CDR3 is 16 residues. This sequence was found in a human donor who received a liver transplant. The chain employs TRBV27 and TRBJ2-2, with D possibly matching TRBD2 (6 bases). The material was CD4+ T cells from blood, obtained before liver transplant. The DNA for the CDR3 is TGTGCCAGCAGTTTAGGTTTGGGACTGAACACCGGGGAGCTGTTTTTT. It codes for CASSLGLGLNTGELFF.